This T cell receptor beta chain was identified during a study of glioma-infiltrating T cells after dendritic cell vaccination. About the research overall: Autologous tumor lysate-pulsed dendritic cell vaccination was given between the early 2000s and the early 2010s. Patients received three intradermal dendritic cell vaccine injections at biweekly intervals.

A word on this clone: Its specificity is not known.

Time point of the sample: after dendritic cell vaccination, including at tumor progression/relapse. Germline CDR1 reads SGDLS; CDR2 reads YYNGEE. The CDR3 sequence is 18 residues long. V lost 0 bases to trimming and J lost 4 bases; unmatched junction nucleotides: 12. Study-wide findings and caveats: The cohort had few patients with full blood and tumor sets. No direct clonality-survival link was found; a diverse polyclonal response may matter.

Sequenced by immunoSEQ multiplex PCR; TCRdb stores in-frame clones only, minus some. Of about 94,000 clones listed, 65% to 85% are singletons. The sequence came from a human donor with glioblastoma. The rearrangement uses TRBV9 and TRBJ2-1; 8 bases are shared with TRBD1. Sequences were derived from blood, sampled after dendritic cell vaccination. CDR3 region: CASSVGQGSQKRYNEQFF. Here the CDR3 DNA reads TGTGCCAGCAGCGTAGGACAGGGGTCCCAAAAACGATACAATGAGCAGTTCTTC.